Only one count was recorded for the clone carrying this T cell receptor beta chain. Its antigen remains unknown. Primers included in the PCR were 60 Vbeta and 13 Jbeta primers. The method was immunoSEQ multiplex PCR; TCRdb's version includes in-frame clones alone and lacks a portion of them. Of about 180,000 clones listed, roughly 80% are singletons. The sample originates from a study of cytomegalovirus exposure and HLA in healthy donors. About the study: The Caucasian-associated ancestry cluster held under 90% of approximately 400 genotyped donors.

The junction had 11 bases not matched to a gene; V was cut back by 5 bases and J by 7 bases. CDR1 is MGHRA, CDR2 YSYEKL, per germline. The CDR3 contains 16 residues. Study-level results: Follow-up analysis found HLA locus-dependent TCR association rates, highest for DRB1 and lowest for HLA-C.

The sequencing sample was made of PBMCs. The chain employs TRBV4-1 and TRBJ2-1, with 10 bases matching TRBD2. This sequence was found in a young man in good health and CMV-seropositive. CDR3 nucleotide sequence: TGCGCCAGCAGCTCCGGGGAGGGTAGCGGGAGGAATGAGCAGTTCTTC. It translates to CASSSGEGSGRNEQFF.